These 21 T cell receptor beta chains originate from one sample sequenced in a study of T cell responses to AZD1222 COVID-19 vaccine (dated by TCRdb to the early 2020s). The library was generated by the immunoSEQ multiplex PCR assay. In TCRdb, the immuneACCESS table is reduced to in-frame sequences with V and J assigned. These tables do not hold every clone; where another copy was compared, an unresolved V gene accounts for under half, and the others remain unexplained. The sample table records roughly 180,000 clones; 94% of these occur just once. 0.64% of the sample comes from the top ten. Interpreted using the paper, the time point label stands for: baseline before first vaccination. The sample consisted of peripheral blood, taken on day 0 of AZD1222 vaccination. These receptor sequences come from an adult in good health.

For this clone: This specimen includes other DNA sequences encoding the same CDR3. The J gene is TRBJ2-1, the V gene TRBV2; TRBD2 agrees at 7 bases. Germline V lookup: CDR1 SNHLY, CDR2 FYNNEI. The V segment lost 9 bases and the J segment 10 bases; nucleotides outside the gene matches: 6. The CDR3 runs 11 residues. CDR3 protein: CASREGNEQFF. The CDR3 DNA reads TGTGCCAGTAGGGAGGGGAACGAGCAGTTCTTC.

The CDR3 here is CASSLSQSTPLHF. Here the CDR3 DNA reads TGTGCCAGCAGCTTATCACAATCGACACCCCTCCACTTT. The chain is built from TRBV7-9 and TRBJ1-6; the D is unclear. The CDR3 is 13 residues long. Germline CDR1 SEHNR, CDR2 FQNEAQ (reference sequence). V lost 2 bases and J lost 11, with 10 bases in between.

This clone was seen only once. The chain's CDR3 is CAWSLSGNQPQHF. CDR3 nucleotide sequence: TGTGCCTGGAGCCTAAGTGGCAATCAGCCCCAGCATTTT. V usage is TRBV30 and J usage is TRBJ1-5; D gene ambiguous. V lost 3 bases and J lost 2, with 8 bases in between. The germline V gene encodes CDR1 GTSNPN and CDR2 SVGIG (reference sequence). CDR3 length: 13 residues.

The J gene is TRBJ2-7, the V gene TRBV30; D is perhaps TRBD1 (6 bases). The germline CDR1 and CDR2 sequences are GTSNPN and SVGIG (reference sequence). Trimming pared 3 bases from V and 2 bases from J, leaving 8 bases between. The CDR3 is made up of 12 amino acids. CDR3 in DNA: TGTGCCTGGAGGGACAGTCCCTACGAGCAGTACTTC. This translates into CAWRDSPYEQYF.

This rearrangement joins TRBV24-1 to TRBJ1-2; D may be TRBD1 (6 bases). V lost 3 bases and J 3 bases, leaving 13 bases between the germline ends. Germline CDR1 is KGHDR and CDR2 is SFDVKD. This CDR3 has 15 amino acids. CDR3 DNA: TGTGCCACCAGTGATAAAACACAGGGAGACTATGGCTACACCTTC. Encoded protein: CATSDKTQGDYGYTF.

The chain employs TRBV14 and TRBJ1-1; D uncertain. The germline V gene encodes CDR1 SGHDN and CDR2 FVKESK. Trimming took off 4 bases at V and 0 bases at J, with 6 bases between the two ends. The CDR3 runs 13 residues. Here the CDR3 reads CASSREMNTEAFF. DNA of the CDR3: TGTGCCAGCAGCCGAGAGATGAACACTGAAGCTTTCTTT.

J is TRBJ1-1 and V is TRBV27; D is undetermined. Germline CDR1 and CDR2: MNHEY and SMNVEV (reference sequence). This CDR3 has 14 residues. V lost 6 bases and J lost 4, with 15 bases in between. The CDR3 is CASSRAVQTTEAFF. The DNA of the CDR3 is TGTGCCAGCAGCCGGGCCGTCCAGACCACTGAAGCTTTCTTT.

The chain is built from TRBV3-1 (or the pseudogene TRBV3-2) and TRBJ2-2; TRBD2 matches 7 bases. The CDR3 covers 14 residues. Germline V gene lookup returns CDR1 LGHDT and CDR2 YNNKEL (reference sequence). V dropped 7 bases and J dropped 6; count of bases not matched to a gene: 8. The CDR3 DNA reads as TGTGCCAGCAAGGAGGGAGGGTTCGCCGGGGAGCTGTTTTTT. It translates to CASKEGGFAGELFF.

V is TRBV12-3 or TRBV12-4 and J is TRBJ1-1; D unclear. This CDR3 is 13 amino acids long. Trimming cost V 6 bases and J 1 base, with 9 bases left between them. The CDR3 DNA sequence: TGTGCCAGCAGCACGCCCGGGAACACTGAAGCTTTCTTT. Its translation is CASSTPGNTEAFF.

The V gene is TRBV6-6, the J gene TRBJ1-2; unclear D gene. The V end lost 7 bases, the J end lost 3 bases, and 15 bases lay between the germline ends. Germline lookup yields CDR1 MNHNY and CDR2 SVGAGI (reference sequence). There are 14 residues in the CDR3. CDR3 DNA sequence: TGTGCCAGCACCCACGAGGATCTCCACTATGGCTACACCTTC. Protein sequence: CASTHEDLHYGYTF.

The CDR3 spells CASSQIGVGETQYF. Written as DNA, the CDR3 is TGTGCCAGCAGCCAAATAGGGGTGGGAGAGACCCAGTACTTC. The rearrangement joins TRBV4-2 to TRBJ2-5; weak D call: TRBD1 (5 bases). CDR3 length: 14 residues. Germline CDR1 is LGHNA and CDR2 is YNFKEQ. V was pared by 2 bases and J by 4 bases, with 11 bases between.

V is TRBV24-1 and J is TRBJ1-1; no clear D gene. Trimming removed 0 bases from V and 1 base from J, with 5 bases in between. CDR1 and CDR2 from the germline V gene are KGHDR and SFDVKD. This CDR3 is 14 amino acids long. The CDR3 bases are TGTGCCACCAGTGATTTGCCCCCGAACACTGAAGCTTTCTTT. Protein: CATSDLPPNTEAFF.

The sample holds a few counts of this clone. The J gene is TRBJ1-6, the V gene TRBV2; 9 bases match TRBD1. The V segment lost 5 bases and the J segment 7 bases; nucleotides outside the gene matches: 12. This CDR3 has 17 amino acids. Germline lookup yields CDR1 SNHLY and CDR2 FYNNEI. The CDR3 DNA reads as TGTGCCAGCAGTCAGTCTAACTCGGGACAGGGAAATTCACCCCTCCACTTT. Protein: CASSQSNSGQGNSPLHF.

V is TRBV7-2 and J is TRBJ1-6; a weak D match, TRBD1 (5 bases). V was shortened by 2 bases and J by 9 bases, with 14 bases between the two germline ends. Germline V gene lookup returns CDR1 SGHTA and CDR2 FQGNSA. The CDR3 length is 15 residues. In nucleotides, the CDR3 is TGTGCCAGCAGCTTATTGGACAAGGGTAGTTCACCCCTCCACTTT. This encodes CASSLLDKGSSPLHF.

The chain links TRBV14 to TRBJ2-1; 12 bases map to TRBD1. V lost 2 bases to trimming and J lost 9 bases; unmatched junction nucleotides: 8. The CDR3 has 16 residues. Germline values: CDR1 SGHDN, CDR2 FVKESK. The CDR3 is CASSQYRDRGPFEQFF. The CDR3 DNA reads as TGTGCCAGCAGCCAATACCGGGACAGGGGGCCCTTTGAGCAGTTCTTC.

Here the CDR3 reads CASSLAAGASSEKLFF. The CDR3, as DNA: TGTGCCAGCAGCTTGGCCGCCGGGGCTTCAAGTGAAAAACTGTTTTTT. The chain combines TRBV5-5 with TRBJ1-4, with D possibly TRBD1 on 5 matching bases. V was shortened by 0 bases and J by 7 bases, with 16 bases between the two germline ends. CDR1 is SGHKS, CDR2 YYEKEE, per germline (reference sequence). The CDR3 is made up of 16 amino acids. Using reference TRBV5-5 and TRBJ1-4 for the parts outside the CDR3, the full variable domain is DAGVTQSPTHLIKTRGQQVTLRCSPISGHKSVSWYQQVLGQGPQFIFQYYEKEERGRGNFPDRFSARQFPNYSSELNVNALLLGDSALYLCASSLAAGASSEKLFFGSGTQLSVL.

The chain carries TRBV28 and TRBJ1-5; D is uncertain. The CDR3 totals 14 residues. The V gene's germline CDR1 is MDHEN and CDR2 SYDVKM. Between the trimmed V and J ends, which lost 3 bases and 2 bases, there was a span of 8 bases. The CDR3 coding sequence is TGTGCCAGCAGTTTCGGAGTGGGCAATCAGCCCCAGCATTTT. This translates into CASSFGVGNQPQHF.

V and J are TRBV5-5 and TRBJ2-1; 7 bases are a match to TRBD2. The germline CDR1 and CDR2 sequences are SGHKS and YYEKEE (reference sequence). Trimming cost V 0 bases and J 7 bases; bases outside gene matches: 13. The CDR3 covers 17 residues. The CDR3 here is CASSLAYGGGPYNEQFF. The CDR3 region has the DNA TGTGCCAGCAGCTTGGCCTATGGGGGAGGGCCTTATAATGAGCAGTTCTTC. The variable domain in full, with the rest retrieved from reference TRBV5-5 and TRBJ2-1, is DAGVTQSPTHLIKTRGQQVTLRCSPISGHKSVSWYQQVLGQGPQFIFQYYEKEERGRGNFPDRFSARQFPNYSSELNVNALLLGDSALYLCASSLAYGGGPYNEQFFGPGTRLTVL.

This chain uses TRBV28 with TRBJ2-1, with a tentative D call TRBD1 (6 bases). This CDR3 region has 14 residues. Germline CDR1 reads MDHEN; CDR2 reads SYDVKM. Trimming removed 5 bases at V and 6 bases at J, with 14 bases between. CDR3 sequence reads: CASSRPGTSNEQFF. In DNA form, the CDR3 reads TGTGCCAGCAGTCGTCCCGGGACAAGCAATGAGCAGTTCTTC. The full variable domain, in which reference TRBV28 and TRBJ2-1 provide the parts outside the CDR3, is DVKVTQSSRYLVKRTGEKVFLECVQDMDHENMFWYRQDPGLGLRLIYFSYDVKMKEKGDIPEGYSVSREKKERFSLILESASTNQTSMYLCASSRPGTSNEQFFGPGTRLTVL.

The chain joins TRBV6-2 or TRBV6-3 to TRBJ2-7; D is uncertain. V was pared by 4 bases and J by 4 bases, with 8 bases between. In germline, CDR1 is MNHEY, CDR2 SVGEGT. The CDR3 is 12 residues long. The CDR3 here is CASSLERYEQYF. Here the CDR3 DNA reads TGTGCCAGCAGTTTGGAGCGTTACGAGCAGTACTTC.

The chain carries TRBV7-2 and TRBJ1-2, with D unclear. Germline V lookup: CDR1 SGHTA, CDR2 FQGNSA. CDR3 length: 14 amino acids. V was shortened by 5 bases and J by 2 bases, with 12 bases between the two germline ends. The CDR3 spells CASSGELLNYGYTF. Written as DNA, the CDR3 is TGTGCCAGCAGCGGGGAGCTACTAAACTATGGCTACACCTTC. Based on the CDR3 plus reference TRBV7-2 and TRBJ1-2, the full variable domain is GAGVSQSPSNKVTEKGKDVELRCDPISGHTALYWYRQSLGQGLEFLIYFQGNSAPDKSGLPSDRFSAERTGGSVSTLTIQRTQQEDSAVYLCASSGELLNYGYTFGSGTRLTVV.